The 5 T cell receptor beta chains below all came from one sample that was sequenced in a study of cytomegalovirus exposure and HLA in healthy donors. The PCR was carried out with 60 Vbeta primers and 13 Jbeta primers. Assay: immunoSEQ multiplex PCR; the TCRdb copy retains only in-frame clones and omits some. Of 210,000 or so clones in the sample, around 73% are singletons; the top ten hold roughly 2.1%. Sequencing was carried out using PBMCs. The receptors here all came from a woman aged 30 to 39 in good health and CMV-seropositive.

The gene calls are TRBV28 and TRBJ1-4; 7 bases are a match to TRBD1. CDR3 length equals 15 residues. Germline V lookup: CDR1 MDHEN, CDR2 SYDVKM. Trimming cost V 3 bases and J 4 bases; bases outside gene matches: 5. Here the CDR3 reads CASSFHRGINEKLFF. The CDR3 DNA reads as TGTGCCAGCAGTTTCCACAGGGGTATTAATGAAAAACTGTTTTTT.

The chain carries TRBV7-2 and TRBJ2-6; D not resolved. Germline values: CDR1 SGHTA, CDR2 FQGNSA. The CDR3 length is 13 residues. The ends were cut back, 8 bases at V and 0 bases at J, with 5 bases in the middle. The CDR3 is CASPRSGANVLTF. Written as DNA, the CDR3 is TGTGCCAGCCCTCGCTCTGGGGCCAACGTCCTGACTTTC.

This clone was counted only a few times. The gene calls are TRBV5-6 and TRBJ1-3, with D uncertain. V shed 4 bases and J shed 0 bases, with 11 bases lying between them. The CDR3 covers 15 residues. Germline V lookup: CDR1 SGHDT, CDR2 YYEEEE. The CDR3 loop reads CASSEVGLSGNTIYF. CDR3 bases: TGTGCCAGCAGCGAGGTCGGCCTCTCTGGAAACACCATATATTTT.

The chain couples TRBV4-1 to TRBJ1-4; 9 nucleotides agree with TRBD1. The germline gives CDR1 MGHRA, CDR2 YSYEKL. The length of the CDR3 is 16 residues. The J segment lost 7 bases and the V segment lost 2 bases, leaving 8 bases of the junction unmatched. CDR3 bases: TGCGCCAGCAGCCAAATTGGGACAGGGAGAGGTGAAAAACTGTTTTTT. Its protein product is CASSQIGTGRGEKLFF.

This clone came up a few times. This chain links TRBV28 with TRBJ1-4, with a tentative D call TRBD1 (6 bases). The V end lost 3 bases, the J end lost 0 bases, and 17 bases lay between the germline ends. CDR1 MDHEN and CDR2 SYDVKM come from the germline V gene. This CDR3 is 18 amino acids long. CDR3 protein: CASSFVGGRTATNEKLFF. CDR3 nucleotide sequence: TGTGCCAGCAGTTTTGTGGGAGGGAGGACAGCAACTAATGAAAAACTGTTTTTT.